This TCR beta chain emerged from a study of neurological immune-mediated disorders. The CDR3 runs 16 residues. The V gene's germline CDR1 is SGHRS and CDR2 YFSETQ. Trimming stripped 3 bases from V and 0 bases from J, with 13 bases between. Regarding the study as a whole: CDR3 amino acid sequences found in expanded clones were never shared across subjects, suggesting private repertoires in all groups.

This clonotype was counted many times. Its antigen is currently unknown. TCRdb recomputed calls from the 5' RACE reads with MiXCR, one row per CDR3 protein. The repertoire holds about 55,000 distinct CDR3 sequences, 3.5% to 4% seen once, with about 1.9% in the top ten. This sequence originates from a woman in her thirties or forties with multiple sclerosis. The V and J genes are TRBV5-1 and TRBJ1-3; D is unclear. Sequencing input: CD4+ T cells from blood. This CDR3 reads CASSSGGVASGNTIYF. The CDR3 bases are TGCGCCAGCAGCTCCGGAGGCGTAGCCTCTGGAAACACCATATATTTT.